These 32 T cell receptor beta chains share one sample of origin, sequenced in a study of cytomegalovirus exposure and HLA in healthy donors. 13 Jbeta primers and 60 Vbeta primers were used for the PCR. Libraries were prepared by immunoSEQ multiplex PCR; TCRdb keeps only in-frame clonotypes and omits some of them. This repertoire shows 120,000 or so clones, approximately 80% found once; its top ten account for approximately 0.22%. The material sequenced was PBMCs. The origin of the receptors is a man aged 45 to 65 in good health and CMV-seronegative.

The rearrangement joins TRBV6-6 to TRBJ2-5; 10 nucleotides line up with TRBD1. V shed 5 bases, J shed 2 bases, and the junction held 8 bases outside the gene matches. There are 16 residues in the CDR3. Looked up from germline, CDR1 is MNHNY and CDR2 is SVGAGI (reference sequence). CDR3: CASSRRQGALQETQYF. The DNA of the CDR3 is TGTGCCAGCAGTCGCCGACAGGGGGCCTTACAAGAGACCCAGTACTTC.

V gene TRBV5-5 combines with J gene TRBJ1-4; 8 bases line up with TRBD1. Germline loops: CDR1 SGHKS, CDR2 YYEKEE (reference sequence). J lost 7 bases, V lost 0 bases, and 5 bases had no gene match. The CDR3 length is 15 residues. CDR3 sequence (DNA): TGTGCCAGCAGCTTGGACAGGGGGGAGGTTGAAAAACTGTTTTTT. The encoded protein is CASSLDRGEVEKLFF.

There are a few counts of this clone. This chain joins TRBV5-6 and TRBJ1-5; D remains ambiguous. The germline V gene encodes CDR1 SGHDT and CDR2 YYEEEE. CDR3 length: 13 residues. V was cut by 2 bases and J by 1 base, with 4 bases left in between. Here the CDR3 DNA reads TGTGCCAGCAGCTTACGGAGCAATCAGCCCCAGCATTTT. It specifies CASSLRSNQPQHF.

This clone has just one count. The chain carries TRBV30 and TRBJ2-1; TRBD2 agrees at 7 bases. V lost 5 bases, J lost 4 bases, and 8 bases stayed unmatched. The CDR3 contains 14 residues. CDR1 is GTSNPN and CDR2 is SVGIG in the germline V gene (reference sequence). CDR3 in amino acids: CAWSRGLQYNEQFF. DNA of the CDR3: TGTGCCTGGTCCCGGGGACTACAATACAATGAGCAGTTCTTC.

This chain links TRBV10-1 with TRBJ1-1, with 8 bases fitting TRBD1. CDR1 is WNHNN and CDR2 is SYGVQD in the germline V gene (reference sequence). CDR3 length: 16 amino acids. The trim removed 7 bases at V and 2 bases at J, leaving 12 bases unmatched. The CDR3 bases are TGCGCCAGCACTGCGGACAGGGTTATAGCAAACACTGAAGCTTTCTTT. It encodes CASTADRVIANTEAFF.

A single count supports this clone. The chain carries TRBV15 and TRBJ2-1; 8 positions match TRBD2. The length of the CDR3 is 15 residues. Germline V gene lookup returns CDR1 LNHNV and CDR2 YYDKDF (reference sequence). V gave up 3 bases and J gave up 4 bases; unmatched junction bases: 5. The CDR3 nucleotides read TGTGCCACCAGCAGCTTACTAGCGGCTTACAATGAGCAGTTCTTC. This encodes CATSSLLAAYNEQFF.

The DNA for the CDR3 is TGTGCCAGCAGCCCACGGGTAACCGGGGAGCTGTTTTTT. It specifies CASSPRVTGELFF. The V call is TRBV9, the J call TRBJ2-2; no reliable D call. Germline lookup yields CDR1 SGDLS and CDR2 YYNGEE. The CDR3 runs to 13 residues. Deletions cut 4 bases from V and 5 bases from J, with 9 bases between.

This clone is a singleton in its sample. The gene calls are TRBV28 and TRBJ1-1; D unresolved. The germline V gene has CDR1 MDHEN and CDR2 SYDVKM. CDR3 size: 12 residues. With 3 bases removed from V and 11 bases from J, the gap between germline ends came to 13 bases. CDR3 sequence: CASSFQVWLAFF. CDR3 DNA: TGTGCCAGCAGTTTTCAGGTGTGGTTGGCTTTCTTT.

The CDR3 sequence is CASSLRHPETQYF. DNA of the CDR3: TGTGCCAGTAGTCTACGACACCCAGAGACCCAGTACTTC. V gene TRBV19 combines with J gene TRBJ2-5; unclear D gene. The CDR3 loop spans 13 amino acids. V was clipped by 5 bases and J by 4 bases, with 11 bases between them. CDR1 LNHDA and CDR2 SQIVND come from the germline V gene (reference sequence).

This chain uses TRBV5-1 with TRBJ1-1, with D tentatively TRBD1 (5 bases). CDR3 length equals 15 residues. With 3 bases removed from V and 1 base from J, the gap between germline ends came to 13 bases. Germline V gives CDR1 SGHRS, CDR2 YFSETQ. The CDR3 protein is CASSWLDGQNTEAFF. In DNA, the CDR3 is TGCGCCAGCAGCTGGCTAGACGGACAGAACACTGAAGCTTTCTTT.

CDR3: CASSPRGNTIYF. DNA for the CDR3: TGTGCCAGCTCACCAAGGGGTAACACCATATATTTT. The chain has TRBV18 and TRBJ1-3; possible D gene TRBD1, 5 bases. Trimming removed 2 bases from V and 7 bases from J, with 6 bases in between. In germline, CDR1 is KGHSH, CDR2 LQKENI. The CDR3 length is 12 residues.

In the case of this clone: One junction end disagrees with the germline gene, perhaps due to a read error. This chain links TRBV5-1 with TRBJ1-6; perhaps TRBD1 as D (6 bases). Germline assignment: CDR1 SGHRS and CDR2 YFSETQ. The CDR3 contains 16 residues. CDR3 nucleotide sequence: TGCGCCCGCAGCTTGGCTCAATCAGGGGTCGGTTCACCCCTCCACTTT. It encodes CARSLAQSGVGSPLHF.

V gene TRBV7-9 combines with J gene TRBJ1-6; a possible D gene is TRBD1 (6 bases). This CDR3 is built from 15 residues. The germline CDR1 and CDR2 sequences are SEHNR and FQNEAQ (reference sequence). Trimming removed 1 base from V and 7 bases from J, with 11 bases in between. The chain's CDR3 is CASSLDNRVNSPLHF. The CDR3 DNA is TGTGCCAGCAGCTTAGATAACAGGGTAAATTCACCCCTCCACTTT. Using reference TRBV7-9 and TRBJ1-6 for the parts outside the CDR3, the full variable domain is DTGVSQNPRHKITKRGQNVTFRCDPISEHNRLYWYRQTLGQGPEFLTYFQNEAQLEKSRLLSDRFSAERPKGSFSTLEIQRTEQGDSAMYLCASSLDNRVNSPLHFGNGTRLTVT.

The CDR3 DNA reads as TGTGCCAGCAGCTTAGGCCAGATCACAGATACGCAGTATTTT. This translates into CASSLGQITDTQYF. The chain employs TRBV7-9 and TRBJ2-3, with D unresolved. CDR1 SEHNR and CDR2 FQNEAQ come from the germline V gene (reference sequence). The CDR3 is made up of 14 amino acids. V was cut by 1 base and J by 2 bases, with 7 bases left in between.

The rearrangement links TRBV5-6 to TRBJ1-1; 9 bases match TRBD1. This CDR3 has 17 residues. The ends lost 2 bases at V and 5 bases at J; junction bases unmatched: 13. The germline CDR1 and CDR2 sequences are SGHDT and YYEEEE. In DNA, the CDR3 is TGTGCCAGCAGCTTTTCCTTAAACAGGGGGCGCGGAACTGAAGCTTTCTTT. Amino acid sequence: CASSFSLNRGRGTEAFF.

The chain couples TRBV5-4 to TRBJ2-7, with a tentative D call TRBD1 (6 bases). The CDR3 is 15 residues long. Trimming stripped 3 bases from V and 4 bases from J, with 17 bases between. The germline V gene encodes CDR1 SGHNT and CDR2 YYREEE (reference sequence). The CDR3 here is CASSSRQELGYEQYF. The CDR3 DNA sequence: TGTGCCAGCAGCTCCCGACAGGAACTGGGTTACGAGCAGTACTTC.

This sequence joins TRBV25-1 and TRBJ1-2, with TRBD1 matching over 7 bases. CDR3 length equals 13 residues. V was pared by 6 bases and J by 7 bases, with 8 bases of the junction left unmatched. Germline CDR1 is MGHDK and CDR2 is SYGVNS. In nucleotides, the CDR3 is TGTGCCAGCAGCTTAGGACAGGCGGCTGGCTACACCTTC. It is translated as CASSLGQAAGYTF.

This clone was picked up one time. V usage is TRBV7-2 and J usage is TRBJ2-1, with 8 nucleotides matching TRBD1. CDR1 is SGHTA, CDR2 FQGNSA, per germline. Trimming cost V 4 bases and J 8 bases; bases outside gene matches: 7. The CDR3 is made up of 14 amino acids. The CDR3 DNA sequence: TGTGCCAGCAGCTCCCAGGGGGCGCTGGATGAGCAGTTCTTC. As protein: CASSSQGALDEQFF.

V usage is TRBV14 and J usage is TRBJ1-2; unclear D gene. The CDR3 is 14 residues long. The ends were cut back, 4 bases at V and 3 bases at J, with 12 bases in the middle. The germline gives CDR1 SGHDN, CDR2 FVKESK. The CDR3 sequence: CASSPVNGYYGYTF. In DNA, the CDR3 is TGTGCCAGCAGCCCTGTTAACGGGTACTATGGCTACACCTTC.

The chain combines TRBV4-3 with TRBJ2-7, with D hard to call. Germline loops: CDR1 LGHNA, CDR2 YSLEER. V was cut by 5 bases and J by 1 base, with 12 bases left in between. This CDR3 comprises 14 residues. CDR3 coding DNA: TGCGCCAGCAGCTACATTGGCAGTTCCTACGAGCAGTACTTC. Protein product: CASSYIGSSYEQYF.

The genes are TRBV2 and TRBJ2-3, with D tentatively TRBD1 (6 bases). Per the germline V gene, CDR1 is SNHLY and CDR2 is FYNNEI. The CDR3 length is 14 residues. The germline V and J ends were trimmed by 3 bases and 3 bases, with 10 bases remaining between them. The CDR3 protein is CASSDQGRTDTQYF. DNA of the CDR3: TGTGCCAGCAGTGACCAGGGGAGAACAGATACGCAGTATTTT.

This sequence joins TRBV28 and TRBJ2-5; TRBD1 agrees at 7 bases. Trimming at V came to 2 bases and at J to 3 bases, leaving 6 bases not matched to a gene. Germline CDR1 reads MDHEN; CDR2 reads SYDVKM. CDR3 length: 15 amino acids. DNA for the CDR3: TGTGCCAGCAGTTTACTTGGGACAGCAAAAGAGACCCAGTACTTC. Amino acids: CASSLLGTAKETQYF. Supplemented by reference TRBV28 and TRBJ2-5, the full variable domain reads DVKVTQSSRYLVKRTGEKVFLECVQDMDHENMFWYRQDPGLGLRLIYFSYDVKMKEKGDIPEGYSVSREKKERFSLILESASTNQTSMYLCASSLLGTAKETQYFGPGTRLLVL.

The V call is TRBV7-9, the J call TRBJ2-2; D gene uncertain. V lost 0 bases and J lost 4, with 9 bases in between. The CDR3 length is 15 residues. Per the germline V gene, CDR1 is SEHNR and CDR2 is FQNEAQ (reference sequence). CDR3 region: CASSLAGRLTGELFF. The DNA for the CDR3 is TGTGCCAGCAGCTTAGCGGGTAGACTCACCGGGGAGCTGTTTTTT.

This clone came up a few times. The chain couples TRBV6-6 to TRBJ1-1; D perhaps matches TRBD1 (5 bases). Germline V gene sequence: CDR1 MNHNY, CDR2 SVGAGI (reference sequence). This CDR3 is 13 amino acids long. Trimming cost V 5 bases and J 4 bases, with 11 bases left between them. The CDR3 sequence is CASSDPGLTEAFF. DNA for the CDR3: TGTGCCAGCAGTGATCCAGGGCTCACTGAAGCTTTCTTT.

The gene calls are TRBV5-1 and TRBJ2-1, with 12 bases identical to TRBD2. The CDR3 covers 15 residues. Per the germline V gene, CDR1 is SGHRS and CDR2 is YFSETQ. Trimming took 4 bases from V and 8 from J; bases not matched to a gene: 7. CDR3 DNA: TGCGCCAGCAGCCAGACTAGCGGGAGTATCCATGAGCAGTTCTTC. It codes for CASSQTSGSIHEQFF.

V usage is TRBV28 and J usage is TRBJ1-2, with 12 bases fitting TRBD1. The V and J ends lost 4 bases and 4 bases, in that order; junction bases with no gene match: 13. From germline, CDR1 is MDHEN and CDR2 SYDVKM. This CDR3 has 18 residues. The CDR3 loop is CASSYTGTGGKATYGYTF. DNA for the CDR3: TGTGCCAGCAGTTACACCGGGACAGGGGGCAAGGCGACCTATGGCTACACCTTC.

This chain links TRBV6-5 with TRBJ1-6; weak D call: TRBD1 (6 bases). This CDR3 region has 13 residues. Trimming left V 0 bases short and J 16 bases short, with 13 bases between. Germline V gives CDR1 MNHEY, CDR2 SVGAGI. CDR3 DNA sequence: TGTGCCAGCAGTTACTCAGGGGACACCTTTCTCCACTTT. Protein: CASSYSGDTFLHF.

The CDR3 DNA sequence: TGCGCCAGCAGCTCGGGACTAGGAGGTAGAGAGACCCAGTACTTC. As protein: CASSSGLGGRETQYF. The chain is built from TRBV5-1 and TRBJ2-5; 8 nucleotides match TRBD2. The V gene's germline CDR1 is SGHRS and CDR2 YFSETQ. This CDR3 region has 15 residues. V was clipped by 3 bases and J by 4 bases; unmatched bases: 8.

V gene TRBV5-1 combines with J gene TRBJ1-1; D not certain. This CDR3 spans 15 amino acids. The ends were cut back, 0 bases at V and 1 base at J, with 10 bases in the middle. Germline CDR1 is SGHRS and CDR2 is YFSETQ. Here the CDR3 DNA reads TGCGCCAGCAGCTTGGCCGTAGGAGGGAACACTGAAGCTTTCTTT. Translation: CASSLAVGGNTEAFF.

This chain links TRBV19 with TRBJ2-1; D may be TRBD2 (7 bases). Germline V gene data show CDR1 as LNHDA and CDR2 as SQIVND (reference sequence). This CDR3 region has 14 residues. The V gene lost 10 bases and the J gene lost 7 bases, with 20 bases spanning the gap. Here the CDR3 DNA reads TGTGCCACCTGGCGGGGGCCCCCGAGGAATGAGCAGTTCTTC. Its protein is CATWRGPPRNEQFF.

The chain couples TRBV7-2 to TRBJ2-1, with 12 nucleotides matching TRBD2. Germline V gene lookup returns CDR1 SGHTA and CDR2 FQGNSA. CDR3 size: 16 residues. V lost 4 bases to trimming and J lost 7 bases; unmatched junction nucleotides: 8. CDR3 sequence: CASSSPGLAGKNEQFF. The CDR3 DNA sequence: TGTGCCAGCAGCTCTCCCGGACTAGCGGGAAAGAATGAGCAGTTCTTC.

The chain has TRBV19 and TRBJ2-7, with TRBD2 matching 13 bases. The junction had 11 bases not matched to a gene; V was cut back by 0 bases and J by 6 bases. There are 18 residues in the CDR3. CDR1 is LNHDA and CDR2 is SQIVND in the germline V gene (reference sequence). The CDR3 loop is CASSIDRAGLAGFAEQYF. For the CDR3, the DNA is TGTGCCAGTAGTATAGATCGGGCGGGACTAGCGGGGTTCGCCGAGCAGTACTTC.